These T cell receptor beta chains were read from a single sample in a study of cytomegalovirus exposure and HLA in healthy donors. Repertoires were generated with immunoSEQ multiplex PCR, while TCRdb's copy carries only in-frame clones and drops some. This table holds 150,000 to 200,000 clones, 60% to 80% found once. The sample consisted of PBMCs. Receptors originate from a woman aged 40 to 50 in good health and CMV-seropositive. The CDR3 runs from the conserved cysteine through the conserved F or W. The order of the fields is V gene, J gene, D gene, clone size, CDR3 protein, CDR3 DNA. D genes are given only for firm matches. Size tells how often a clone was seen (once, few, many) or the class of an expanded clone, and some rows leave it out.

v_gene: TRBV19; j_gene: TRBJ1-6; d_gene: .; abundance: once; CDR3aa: CASSIQGSASPLHF; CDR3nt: TGTGCCAGTAGTATACAGGGATCGGCTTCACCCCTCCACTTT
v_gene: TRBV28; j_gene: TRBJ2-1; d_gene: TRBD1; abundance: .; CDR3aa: CASSSDRGWNEQFF; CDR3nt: TGTGCCAGCAGTTCCGACAGGGGGTGGAATGAGCAGTTCTTC
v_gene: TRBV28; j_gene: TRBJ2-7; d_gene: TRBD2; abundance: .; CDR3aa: CASSTSGSDEQYF; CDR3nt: TGTGCCAGCAGTACTAGCGGGAGCGACGAGCAGTACTTC
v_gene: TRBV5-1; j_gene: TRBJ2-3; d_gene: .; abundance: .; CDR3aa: CASSPSGGAPFTDTQYF; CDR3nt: TGCGCCAGCAGCCCAAGTGGTGGGGCCCCCTTCACAGATACGCAGTATTTT
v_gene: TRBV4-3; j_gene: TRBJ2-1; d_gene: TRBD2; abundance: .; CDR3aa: CASSQDRPGASGRTEQFF; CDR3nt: TGCGCCAGCAGCCAAGATCGCCCCGGGGCTAGCGGGAGGACTGAGCAGTTCTTC
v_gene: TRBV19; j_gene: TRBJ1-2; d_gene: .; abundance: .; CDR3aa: CASTRGTNYGYTF; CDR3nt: TGTGCCAGTACCAGGGGAACTAACTATGGCTACACCTTC
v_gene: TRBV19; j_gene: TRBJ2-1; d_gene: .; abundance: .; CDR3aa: CARSGTPLDEQFF; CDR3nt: TGTGCCAGGTCTGGGACTCCACTCGACGAGCAGTTCTTC
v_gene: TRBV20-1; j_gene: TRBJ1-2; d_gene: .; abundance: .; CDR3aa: CSARDLAGYTF; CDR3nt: TGCAGTGCTCGGGACTTGGCTGGCTACACCTTC
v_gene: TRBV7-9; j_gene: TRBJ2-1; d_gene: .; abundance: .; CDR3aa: CASSRSAYNEQFF; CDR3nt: TGTGCCAGCAGCCGTTCGGCCTACAATGAGCAGTTCTTC
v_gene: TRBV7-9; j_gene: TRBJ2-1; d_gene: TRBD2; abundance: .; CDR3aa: CASSILAGEVNEQFF; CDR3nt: TGTGCCAGCAGCATACTAGCGGGAGAGGTCAATGAGCAGTTCTTC
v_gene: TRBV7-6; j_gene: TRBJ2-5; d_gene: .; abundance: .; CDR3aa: CASSSSITGLQETQYF; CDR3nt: TGTGCCAGCAGCTCCTCAATTACAGGCCTTCAAGAGACCCAGTACTTC
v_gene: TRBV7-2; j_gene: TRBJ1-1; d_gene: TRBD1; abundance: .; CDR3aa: CASSIPAGTANTEAFF; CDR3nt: TGTGCCAGCAGCATACCGGCCGGGACAGCGAACACTGAAGCTTTCTTT
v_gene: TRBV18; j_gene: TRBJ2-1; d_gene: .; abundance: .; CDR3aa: CASSRNRDNEQFF; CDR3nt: TGTGCCAGCTCACGGAACAGGGACAATGAGCAGTTCTTC
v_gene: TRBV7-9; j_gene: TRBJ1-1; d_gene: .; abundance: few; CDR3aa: CASTGLMNTEAFF; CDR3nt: TGTGCCAGTACAGGGCTTATGAACACTGAAGCTTTCTTT
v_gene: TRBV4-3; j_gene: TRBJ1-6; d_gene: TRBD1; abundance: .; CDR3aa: CASSSRGLADSPLHF; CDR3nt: TGCGCCAGCAGCTCCAGGGGGCTCGCGGATTCACCCCTCCACTTT
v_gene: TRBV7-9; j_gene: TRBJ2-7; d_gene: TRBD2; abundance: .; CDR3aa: CASSRRPSGFNYEQYF; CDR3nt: TGTGCCAGCAGCCGACGCCCTAGCGGATTCAACTACGAGCAGTACTTC
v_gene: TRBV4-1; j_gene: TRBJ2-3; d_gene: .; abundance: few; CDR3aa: CASSPGDIGTDTQYF; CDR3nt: TGCGCCAGCAGCCCGGGGGATATAGGCACAGATACGCAGTATTTT
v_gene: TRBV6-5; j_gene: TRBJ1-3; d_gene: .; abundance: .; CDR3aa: CASSGGGKVHTIYF; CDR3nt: TGTGCCAGCAGTGGTGGCGGAAAAGTTCACACCATATATTTT
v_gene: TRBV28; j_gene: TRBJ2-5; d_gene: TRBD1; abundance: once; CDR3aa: CASTPGGSQYF; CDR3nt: TGTGCCAGCACCCCAGGGGGTTCTCAGTACTTC
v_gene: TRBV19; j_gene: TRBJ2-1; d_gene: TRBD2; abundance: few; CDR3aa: CASSTHPRTSAIANEQFF; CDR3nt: TGTGCCAGTAGTACACACCCCAGAACTAGCGCGATAGCCAATGAGCAGTTCTTC
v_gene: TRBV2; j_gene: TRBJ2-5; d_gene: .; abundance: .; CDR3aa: CASRAGNYVQETQYF; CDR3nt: TGTGCCAGCAGGGCCGGGAACTACGTACAAGAGACCCAGTACTTC
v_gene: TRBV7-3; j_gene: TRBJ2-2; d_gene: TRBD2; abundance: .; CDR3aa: CASSLTPWGAGSAGELFF; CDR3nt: TGTGCCAGCAGCTTAACGCCCTGGGGAGCGGGAAGTGCCGGGGAGCTGTTTTTT
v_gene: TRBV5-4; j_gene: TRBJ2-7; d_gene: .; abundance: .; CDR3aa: CASSLERNEQYF; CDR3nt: TGTGCCAGCAGCTTGGAGAGGAACGAGCAGTACTTC
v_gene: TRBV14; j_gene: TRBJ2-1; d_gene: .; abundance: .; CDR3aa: CASSQGSIYNEQFF; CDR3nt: TGTGCCAGTTCGCAGGGGTCGATCTACAATGAGCAGTTCTTC
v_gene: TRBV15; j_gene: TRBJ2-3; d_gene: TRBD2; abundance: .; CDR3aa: CATSRDGAGGRDTQYF; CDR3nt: TGTGCCACCAGCAGAGATGGAGCGGGAGGTAGGGATACGCAGTATTTT
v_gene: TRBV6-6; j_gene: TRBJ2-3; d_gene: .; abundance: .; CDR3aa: CASTPRGYTDTQYF; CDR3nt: TGTGCCAGCACCCCAAGGGGGTACACAGATACGCAGTATTTT
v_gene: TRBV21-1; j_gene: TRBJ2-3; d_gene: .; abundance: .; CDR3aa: CASSRTPGQGGADTQYF; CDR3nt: TGTGCCAGCAGCCGCACCCCGGGACAGGGAGGCGCAGATACGCAGTATTTT
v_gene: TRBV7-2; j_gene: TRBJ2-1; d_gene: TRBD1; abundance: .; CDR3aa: CAGRTGGGYNEQFF; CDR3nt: TGTGCCGGTAGGACAGGGGGCGGTTACAATGAGCAGTTCTTC
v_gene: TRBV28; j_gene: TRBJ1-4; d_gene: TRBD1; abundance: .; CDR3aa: CASSLPGQGAEKLFF; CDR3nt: TGTGCCAGCAGTTTACCGGGACAGGGGGCTGAAAAACTGTTTTTT
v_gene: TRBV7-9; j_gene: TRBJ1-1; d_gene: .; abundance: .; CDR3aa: CASSLIQGGTEAFF; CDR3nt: TGTGCCAGCAGCTTAATACAGGGAGGGACTGAAGCTTTCTTT
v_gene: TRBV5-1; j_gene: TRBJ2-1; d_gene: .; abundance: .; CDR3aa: CASSLDLGGSYNEQFF; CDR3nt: TGCGCCAGCAGCTTGGACTTAGGGGGCTCCTACAATGAGCAGTTCTTC
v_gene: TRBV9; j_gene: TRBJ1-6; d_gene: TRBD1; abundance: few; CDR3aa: CASSPTGAHNSPLHF; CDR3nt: TGTGCCAGCAGCCCTACAGGGGCCCATAATTCACCCCTCCACTTT
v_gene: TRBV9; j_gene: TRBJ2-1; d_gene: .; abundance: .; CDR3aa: CASSARGLGNEQFF; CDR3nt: TGTGCCAGCAGCGCGCGGGGCTTGGGCAATGAGCAGTTCTTC
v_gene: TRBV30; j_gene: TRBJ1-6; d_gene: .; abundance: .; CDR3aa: CAWRRTYNSPLHF; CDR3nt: TGTGCCTGGAGGCGGACATATAATTCACCCCTCCACTTT
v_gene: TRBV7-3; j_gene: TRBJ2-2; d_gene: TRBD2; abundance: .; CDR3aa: CASTTREGLGTGELFF; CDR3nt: TGTGCCAGCACCACACGGGAGGGGCTGGGCACCGGGGAGCTGTTTTTT
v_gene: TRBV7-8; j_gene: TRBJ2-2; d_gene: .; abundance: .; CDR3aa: CASLRMGNTGELFF; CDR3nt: TGTGCCAGCCTGCGGATGGGGAACACCGGGGAGCTGTTTTTT
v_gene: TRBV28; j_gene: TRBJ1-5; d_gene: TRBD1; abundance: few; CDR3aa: CASSYRGQPQHF; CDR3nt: TGTGCCAGCAGTTACAGGGGCCAGCCCCAGCATTTT
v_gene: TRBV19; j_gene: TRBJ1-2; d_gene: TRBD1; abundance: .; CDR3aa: CASSTGTGGAHYGYTF; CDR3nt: TGTGCCAGTAGTACAGGGACAGGGGGCGCGCACTATGGCTACACCTTC
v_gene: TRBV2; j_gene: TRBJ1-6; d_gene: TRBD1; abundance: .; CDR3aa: CASARQGRDSPLHF; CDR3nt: TGTGCCAGCGCACGACAGGGTAGGGATTCACCCCTCCACTTT
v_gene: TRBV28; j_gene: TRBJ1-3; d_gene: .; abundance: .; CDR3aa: CASSHQGLRSGNTIYF; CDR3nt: TGTGCCAGCAGTCACCAGGGGCTGAGGTCTGGAAACACCATATATTTT
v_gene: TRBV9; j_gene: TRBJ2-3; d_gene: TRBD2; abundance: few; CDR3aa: CASSPRKLAGGVTDTQYF; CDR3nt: TGTGCCAGCAGCCCCCGGAAACTAGCGGGAGGGGTCACAGATACGCAGTATTTT
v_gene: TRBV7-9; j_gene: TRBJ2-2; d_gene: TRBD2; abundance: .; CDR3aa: CSSSLETSGSTGELFF; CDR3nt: TGTTCCAGCAGCCTCGAGACTAGCGGGAGTACCGGGGAGCTGTTTTTT
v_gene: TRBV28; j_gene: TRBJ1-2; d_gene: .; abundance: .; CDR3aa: CASSFPFWGGASYGYTF; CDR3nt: TGTGCCAGCAGTTTCCCGTTCTGGGGGGGCGCGTCGTATGGCTACACCTTC